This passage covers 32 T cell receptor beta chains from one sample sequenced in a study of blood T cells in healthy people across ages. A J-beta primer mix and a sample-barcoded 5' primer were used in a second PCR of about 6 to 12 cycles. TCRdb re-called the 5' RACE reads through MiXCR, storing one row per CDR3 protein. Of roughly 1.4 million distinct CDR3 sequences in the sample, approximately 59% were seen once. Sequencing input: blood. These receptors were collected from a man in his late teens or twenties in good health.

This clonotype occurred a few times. CDR3 protein: CAISGTHYEQYF. The DNA of the CDR3 is TGTGCCATCAGCGGGACCCACTACGAGCAGTACTTC. The chain has TRBV10-3 and TRBJ2-7; D may match TRBD1 or TRBD2 (5 bases each). The CDR3 extends over 12 amino acids. V lost 6 bases, J lost 3 bases, and 9 bases lay in between. Germline CDR1 reads ENHRY; CDR2 reads SYGVKD.

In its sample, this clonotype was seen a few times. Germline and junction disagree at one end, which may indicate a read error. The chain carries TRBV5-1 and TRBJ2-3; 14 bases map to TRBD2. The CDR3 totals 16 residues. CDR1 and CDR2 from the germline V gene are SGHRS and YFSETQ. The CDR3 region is CASSLGLAGATDTQYF. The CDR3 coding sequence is TGTGCCAGCAGCTTGGGACTAGCGGGAGCCACAGATACGCAGTATTTT.

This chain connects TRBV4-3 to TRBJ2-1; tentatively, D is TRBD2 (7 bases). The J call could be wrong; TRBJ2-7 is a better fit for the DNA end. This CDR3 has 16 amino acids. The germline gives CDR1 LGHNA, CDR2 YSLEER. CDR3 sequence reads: CASSQDWNREGGEQYF. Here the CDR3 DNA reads TGCGCCAGCAGCCAAGATTGGAACAGGGAGGGGGGCGAGCAGTACTTC.

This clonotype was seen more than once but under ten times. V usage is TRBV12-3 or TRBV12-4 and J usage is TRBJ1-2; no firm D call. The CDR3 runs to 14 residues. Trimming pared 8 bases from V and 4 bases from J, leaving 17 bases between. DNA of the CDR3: TGTGCCAGCGGTCAGCGGGCGCGGTCCTATGGCTACACCTTC. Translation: CASGQRARSYGYTF.

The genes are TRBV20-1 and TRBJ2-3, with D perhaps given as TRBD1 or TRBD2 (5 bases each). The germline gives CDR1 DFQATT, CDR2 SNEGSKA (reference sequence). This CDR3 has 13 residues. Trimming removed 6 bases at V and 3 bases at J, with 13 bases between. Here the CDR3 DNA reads TGCAGTGCCCTGGGACGCATTACAGATACGCAGTATTTT. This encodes CSALGRITDTQYF.

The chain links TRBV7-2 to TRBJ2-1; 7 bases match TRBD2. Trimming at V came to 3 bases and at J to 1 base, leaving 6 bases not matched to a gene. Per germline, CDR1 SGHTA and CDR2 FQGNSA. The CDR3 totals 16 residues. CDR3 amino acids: CASSFPLGGSYNEQFF. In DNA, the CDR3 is TGTGCCAGCAGCTTCCCACTCGGGGGGTCCTACAATGAGCAGTTCTTC.

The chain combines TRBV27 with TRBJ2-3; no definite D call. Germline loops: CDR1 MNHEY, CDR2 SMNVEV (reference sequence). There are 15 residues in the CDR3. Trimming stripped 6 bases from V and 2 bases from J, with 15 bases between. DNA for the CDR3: TGTGCCAGCAGAAGGAGCCAGTTAATCACAGATACGCAGTATTTT. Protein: CASRRSQLITDTQYF.

CDR3 nucleotide sequence: TGTGCCAGCAGGCAGACTAACCGTATTAGCTCCTACAATGAGCAGTTCTTC. This sequence encodes CASRQTNRISSYNEQFF. This sequence joins TRBV6-1 and TRBJ2-1; possible D gene TRBD2, 5 bases. Germline CDR1 reads MNHNS; CDR2 reads SASEGT. CDR3 length: 17 residues. The V gene lost 6 bases and the J gene lost 0 bases, with 18 bases spanning the gap.

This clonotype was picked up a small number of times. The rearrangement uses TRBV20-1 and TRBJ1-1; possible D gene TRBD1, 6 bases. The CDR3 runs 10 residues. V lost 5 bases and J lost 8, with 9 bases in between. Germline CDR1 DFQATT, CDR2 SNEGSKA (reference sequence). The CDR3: CSAQTGEAFF. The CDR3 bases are TGCAGTGCTCAGACAGGCGAAGCTTTCTTT.

Here the CDR3 reads CASRSSGETQYF. The CDR3 coding sequence is TGTGCCAGCAGATCTAGCGGGGAGACCCAGTACTTC. The J gene is TRBJ2-5, the V gene TRBV6-5; 8 bases fit TRBD2. Germline values: CDR1 MNHEY, CDR2 SVGAGI. The CDR3 runs 12 residues. Germline trimming cut 6 bases from V and 5 bases from J; bases unmatched to any gene: 2.

This chain's CDR3 is CSVGTSSGANVLTF. CDR3 bases: TGCAGCGTTGGGACCAGCTCTGGGGCCAACGTCCTGACTTTC. The chain combines TRBV29-1 with TRBJ2-6; D gene uncertain. The CDR3 length is 14 residues. Germline CDR1 and CDR2: SQVTM and ANQGSEA. V lost 4 bases to trimming and J lost 0 bases, with 7 bases between them.

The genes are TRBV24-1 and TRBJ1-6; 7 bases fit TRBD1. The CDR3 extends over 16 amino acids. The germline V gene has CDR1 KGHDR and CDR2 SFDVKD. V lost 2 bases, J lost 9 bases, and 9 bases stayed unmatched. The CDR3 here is CATSDSRTGAASPLHF. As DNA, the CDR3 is TGTGCCACCAGTGATTCCCGGACAGGAGCTGCTTCACCCCTCCACTTT.

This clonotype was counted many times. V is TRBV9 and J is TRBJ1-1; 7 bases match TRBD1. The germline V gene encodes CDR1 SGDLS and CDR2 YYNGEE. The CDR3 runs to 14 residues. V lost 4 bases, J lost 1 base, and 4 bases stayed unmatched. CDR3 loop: CASSPRTGNTEAFF. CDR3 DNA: TGTGCCAGCAGCCCCAGGACAGGGAACACTGAAGCTTTCTTT.

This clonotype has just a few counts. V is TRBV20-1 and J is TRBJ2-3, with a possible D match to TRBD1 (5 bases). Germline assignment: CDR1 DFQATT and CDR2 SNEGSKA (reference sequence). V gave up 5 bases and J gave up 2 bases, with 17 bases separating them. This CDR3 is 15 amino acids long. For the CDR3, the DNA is TGCAGTGCTGGTAACGGACGGACAATCACAGATACGCAGTATTTT. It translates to CSAGNGRTITDTQYF.

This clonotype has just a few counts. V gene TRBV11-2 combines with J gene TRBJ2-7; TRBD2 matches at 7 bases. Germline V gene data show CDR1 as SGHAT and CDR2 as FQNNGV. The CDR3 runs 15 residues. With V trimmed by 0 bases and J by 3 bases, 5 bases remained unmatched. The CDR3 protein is CASSLERTSNYEQYF. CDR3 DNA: TGTGCCAGCAGCTTAGAGCGGACTAGTAACTACGAGCAGTACTTC. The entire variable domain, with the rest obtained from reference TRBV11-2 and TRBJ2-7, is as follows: EAGVAQSPRYKIIEKRQSVAFWCNPISGHATLYWYQQILGQGPKLLIQFQNNGVVDDSQLPKDRFSAERLKGVDSTLKIQPAKLEDSAVYLCASSLERTSNYEQYFGPGTRLTVT.

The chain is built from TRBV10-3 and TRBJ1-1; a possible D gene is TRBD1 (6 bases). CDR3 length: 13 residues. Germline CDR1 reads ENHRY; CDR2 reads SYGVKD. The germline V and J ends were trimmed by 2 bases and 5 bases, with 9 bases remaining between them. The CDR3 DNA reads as TGTGCCATCAGTGAGATCAGGGGAACTGAAGCTTTCTTT. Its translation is CAISEIRGTEAFF.

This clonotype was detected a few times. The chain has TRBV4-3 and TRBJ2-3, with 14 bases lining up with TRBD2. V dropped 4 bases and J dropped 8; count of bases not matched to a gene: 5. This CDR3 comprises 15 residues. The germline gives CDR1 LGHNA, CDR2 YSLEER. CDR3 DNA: TGCGCCAGCAGCCCGCCGGGACTAGCGGGAGTTACGCAGTATTTT. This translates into CASSPPGLAGVTQYF.

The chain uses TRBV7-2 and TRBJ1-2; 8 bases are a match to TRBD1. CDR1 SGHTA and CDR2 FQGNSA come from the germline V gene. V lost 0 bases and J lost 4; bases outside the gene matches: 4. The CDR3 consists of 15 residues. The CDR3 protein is CASSLASGGLYGYTF. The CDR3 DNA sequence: TGTGCCAGCAGCTTAGCCTCAGGGGGCCTCTATGGCTACACCTTC.

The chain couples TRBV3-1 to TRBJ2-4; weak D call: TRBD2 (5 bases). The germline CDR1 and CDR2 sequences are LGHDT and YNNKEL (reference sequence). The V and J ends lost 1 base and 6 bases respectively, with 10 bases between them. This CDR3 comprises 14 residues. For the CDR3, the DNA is TGTGCCAGCAGCCAAGGAGTAGCGATAAACATTCAGTACTTC. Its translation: CASSQGVAINIQYF. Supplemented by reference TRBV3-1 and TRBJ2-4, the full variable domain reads DTAVSQTPKYLVTQMGNDKSIKCEQNLGHDTMYWYKQDSKKFLKIMFSYNNKELIINETVPNRFSPKSPDKAHLNLHINSLELGDSAVYFCASSQGVAINIQYFGAGTRLSVL.

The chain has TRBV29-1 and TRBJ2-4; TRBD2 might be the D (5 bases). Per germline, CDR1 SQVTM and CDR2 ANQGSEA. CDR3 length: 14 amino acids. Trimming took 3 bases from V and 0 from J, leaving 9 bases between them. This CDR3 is CSVDSGLAKNIQYF. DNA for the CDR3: TGCAGCGTTGATTCGGGATTAGCCAAAAACATTCAGTACTTC.

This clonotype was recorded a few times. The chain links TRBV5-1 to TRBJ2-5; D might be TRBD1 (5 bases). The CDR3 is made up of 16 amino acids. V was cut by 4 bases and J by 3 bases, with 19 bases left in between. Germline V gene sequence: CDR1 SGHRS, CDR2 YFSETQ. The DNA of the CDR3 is TGCGCCAGCAGCCCGGTTACCTCGACAGACAAAGAGACCCAGTACTTC. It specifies CASSPVTSTDKETQYF.

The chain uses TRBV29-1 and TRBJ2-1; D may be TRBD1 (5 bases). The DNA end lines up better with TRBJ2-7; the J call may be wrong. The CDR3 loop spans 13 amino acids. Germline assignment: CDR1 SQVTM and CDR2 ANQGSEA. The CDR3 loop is CSAKTVSYNEQYF. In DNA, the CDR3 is TGCAGCGCGAAGACAGTCTCCTACAATGAGCAGTACTTC.

CDR3 residues: CASSPETAGSYNSPLHF. CDR3 nucleotides: TGCGCCAGCAGCCCTGAGACCGCGGGTTCCTATAATTCACCCCTCCACTTT. This chain uses TRBV4-1 with TRBJ1-6; D is uncertain. Trimming pared 4 bases from V and 1 base from J, leaving 14 bases between. Germline-derived CDR1 and CDR2 are MGHRA and YSYEKL. This CDR3 spans 17 amino acids.

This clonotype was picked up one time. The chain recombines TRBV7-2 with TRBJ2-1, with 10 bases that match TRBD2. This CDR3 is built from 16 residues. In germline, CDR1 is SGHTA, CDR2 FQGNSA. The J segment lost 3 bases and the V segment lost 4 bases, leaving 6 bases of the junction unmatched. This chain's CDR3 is CASSSPGTSVYNEQFF. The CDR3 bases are TGTGCCAGCAGCTCCCCAGGGACTAGCGTCTACAATGAGCAGTTCTTC.

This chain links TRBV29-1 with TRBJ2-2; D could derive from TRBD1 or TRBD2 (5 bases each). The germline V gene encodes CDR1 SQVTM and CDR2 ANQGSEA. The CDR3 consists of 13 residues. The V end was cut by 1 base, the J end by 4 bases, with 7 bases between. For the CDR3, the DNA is TGCAGCGTTGAAGGTGGGGGCACCGGGGAGCTGTTTTTT. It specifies CSVEGGGTGELFF.

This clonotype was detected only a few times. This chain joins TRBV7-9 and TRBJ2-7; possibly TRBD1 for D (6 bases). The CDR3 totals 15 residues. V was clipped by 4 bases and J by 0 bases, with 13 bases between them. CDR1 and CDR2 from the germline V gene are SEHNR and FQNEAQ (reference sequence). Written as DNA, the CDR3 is TGTGCCAGCAGCTCAGGGGCAGACCTCTCCTACGAGCAGTACTTC. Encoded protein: CASSSGADLSYEQYF.

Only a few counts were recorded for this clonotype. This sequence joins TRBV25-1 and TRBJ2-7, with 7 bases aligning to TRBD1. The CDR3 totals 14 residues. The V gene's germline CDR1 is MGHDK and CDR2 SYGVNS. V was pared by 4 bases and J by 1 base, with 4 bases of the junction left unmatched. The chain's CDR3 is CASSGDSGSYEQYF. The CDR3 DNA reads TGTGCCAGCAGTGGGGACAGCGGTTCCTACGAGCAGTACTTC.

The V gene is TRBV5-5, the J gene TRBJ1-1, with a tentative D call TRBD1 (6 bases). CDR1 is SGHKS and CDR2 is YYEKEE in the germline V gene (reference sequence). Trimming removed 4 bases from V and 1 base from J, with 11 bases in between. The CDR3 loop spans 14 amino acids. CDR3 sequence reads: CASSLGHTNTEAFF. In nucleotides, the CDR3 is TGTGCCAGCAGCCTGGGACATACGAACACTGAAGCTTTCTTT.

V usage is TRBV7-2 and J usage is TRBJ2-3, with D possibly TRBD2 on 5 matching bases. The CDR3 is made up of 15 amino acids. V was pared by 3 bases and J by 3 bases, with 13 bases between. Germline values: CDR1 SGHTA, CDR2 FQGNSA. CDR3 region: CASSLSEERTDTQYF. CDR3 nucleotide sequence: TGTGCCAGCAGCTTGTCGGAGGAGCGAACAGATACGCAGTATTTT.

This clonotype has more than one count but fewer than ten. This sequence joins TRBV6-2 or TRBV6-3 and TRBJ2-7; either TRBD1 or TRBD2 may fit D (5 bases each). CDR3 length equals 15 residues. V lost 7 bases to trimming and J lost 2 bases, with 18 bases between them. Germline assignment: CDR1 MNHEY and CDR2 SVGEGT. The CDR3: CASNNGAGNTYEQYF. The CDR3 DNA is TGTGCCAGCAACAACGGGGCAGGGAATACCTACGAGCAGTACTTC.

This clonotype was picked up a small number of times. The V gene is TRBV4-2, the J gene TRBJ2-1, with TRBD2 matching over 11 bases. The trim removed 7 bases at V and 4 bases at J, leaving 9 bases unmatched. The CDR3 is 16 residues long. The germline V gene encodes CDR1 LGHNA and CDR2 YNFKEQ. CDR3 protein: CASTPEASGGYNEQFF. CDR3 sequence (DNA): TGTGCCAGCACCCCGGAGGCTAGCGGGGGGTACAATGAGCAGTTCTTC.

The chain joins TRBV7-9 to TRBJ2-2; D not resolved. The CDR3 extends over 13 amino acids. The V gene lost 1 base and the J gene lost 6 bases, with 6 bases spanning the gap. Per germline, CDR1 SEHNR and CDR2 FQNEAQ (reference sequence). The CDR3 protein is CASSLEKPGELFF. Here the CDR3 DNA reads TGTGCCAGCAGCTTAGAAAAGCCCGGGGAGCTGTTTTTT.